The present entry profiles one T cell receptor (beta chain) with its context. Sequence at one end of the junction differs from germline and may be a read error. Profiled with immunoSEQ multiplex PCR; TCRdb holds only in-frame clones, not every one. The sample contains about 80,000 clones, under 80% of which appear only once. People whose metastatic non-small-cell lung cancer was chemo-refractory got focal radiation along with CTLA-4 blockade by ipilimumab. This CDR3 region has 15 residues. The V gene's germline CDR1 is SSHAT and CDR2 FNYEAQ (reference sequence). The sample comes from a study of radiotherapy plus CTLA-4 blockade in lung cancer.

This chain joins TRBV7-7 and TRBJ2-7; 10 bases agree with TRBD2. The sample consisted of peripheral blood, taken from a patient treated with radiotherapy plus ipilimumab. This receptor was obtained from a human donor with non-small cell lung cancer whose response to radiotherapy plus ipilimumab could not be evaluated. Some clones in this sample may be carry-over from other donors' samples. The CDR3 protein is CASSPLPGLAYEQYF. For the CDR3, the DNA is TGTGCTAGCAGCCCCCTTCCGGGACTAGCGTACGAGCAGTACTTC.